The rows below give T cell receptor beta chains drawn from one sample of a study of a mutant IDH1 vaccine in newly diagnosed glioma. Method: immunoSEQ multiplex PCR; TCRdb's copy keeps in-frame clones and lacks some. Of some 51,000 clones in the sample, about three quarters were seen once. The source material was PBMCs, sampled from a glioma patient treated with radiotherapy, temozolomide or both. The origin of the receptors is a woman in her forties with glioma. CDR3s leave out the opening cysteine and the closing phenylalanine or tryptophan.

ASSAGTYNEQF,TRBJ2-1,TRBV6-4
AISPRHYEQY,TRBJ2-7,TRBV10-3
ASSEAPVASPLH,TRBJ1-6,TRBV6-1
ASSYRAVVSNTEAF,TRBJ1-1,TRBV6-5
ASSQGGQGAGKLF,TRBJ1-4,TRBV4-3
SVPTAGFPGYT,TRBJ1-2,TRBV29-1
ASSLVATGGADYGYT,TRBJ1-2,TRBV7-2
ASSELGDNRQPQH,TRBJ1-5,TRBV6-1
ASSLGQLGYGYT,TRBJ1-2,TRBV5-1
ALRLGQGSVRDEKLF,TRBJ1-4,TRBV2
ASSTYRQGAYEQY,TRBJ2-7,TRBV6-5
ASSVAADINQPQH,TRBJ1-5,TRBV2
ASSALGGTNYGYT,TRBJ1-2,TRBV5-4
ASSLSELANNEQF,TRBJ2-1,TRBV7-9
ASRDRGSSYEQY,TRBJ2-7,TRBV19
AIGKDSTDTQY,TRBJ2-3,TRBV10-3
ASSESSGGTDTQY,TRBJ2-3,TRBV6-1
ASSASPRGLDYGYT,TRBJ1-2,TRBV5-1
AWSPRTSGTETQY,TRBJ2-5,TRBV30
ASSLDRGEKLF,TRBJ1-4,TRBV5-6
ASSQHGDRENEQF,TRBJ2-1,TRBV4-3
AIRGNPGAAEQF,TRBJ2-1,TRBV10-3
ASSLPGQGAEAF,TRBJ1-1,TRBV5-1
ASSIRHEELF,TRBJ2-2,TRBV19
ATSRDRGGNYGYT,TRBJ1-2,TRBV15
ASSLGGPASTEAF,TRBJ1-1,TRBV6-6
ASSQAGQHTGELF,TRBJ2-2,TRBV4-1
ASSLGGTVEGTQY,TRBJ2-3,TRBV7-6
ASSLDPGGYTEAF,TRBJ1-1,TRBV5-1
ASSLDRGETQY,TRBJ2-5,TRBV5-4
ASSLYGGSNQPQH,TRBJ1-5,TRBV5-6
AWTVKGFLDTEAF,TRBJ1-1,TRBV30
ASRPRGQLEHNEKLF,TRBJ1-4,TRBV7-9
ASRPPGTGTYEQY,TRBJ2-7,TRBV7-8
ASGTGDEKLF,TRBJ1-4,TRBV27
SALPGGGEKLF,TRBJ1-4,TRBV29-1
AWSGGQPLYNEQF,TRBJ2-1,TRBV30
ASSYSIGGGGTQY,TRBJ2-5,TRBV6-5
ASSVGQLAEAF,TRBJ1-1,TRBV9
ASSPRPIGNQPQH,TRBJ1-5,TRBV19
ASSPLMNEKLF,TRBJ1-4,TRBV18
ASSLEGDSRPFYGYT,TRBJ1-2,TRBV5-6
ASSPSGGNTGELF,TRBJ2-2,TRBV7-7
ASSRTGVADTQY,TRBJ2-3,TRBV5-1
ASSFASYNQPQH,TRBJ1-5,TRBV5-8
ASPDPRNTGELF,TRBJ2-2,TRBV19
ASSELTGRGAF,TRBJ1-1,TRBV6-1
ASSPPSQYSPLH,TRBJ1-6,TRBV4-1
ASSVGLATDTQY,TRBJ2-3,TRBV9
ASSPDWVGQPQH,TRBJ1-5,TRBV18
AWSAPDTHTEAF,TRBJ1-1,TRBV30
ASSDPGTPLT,TRBJ1-2,TRBV6-1